The sequence of this T cell receptor beta chain was determined in a study of CD8 T cells in ankylosing spondylitis. Findings and caveats of the study: Within ankylosing spondylitis blood, a TCR beta motif made up of eight or nine highly homologous variants appeared to be characteristic. Matched ankylosing spondylitis synovial fluid reportedly contained a significantly enriched population of disease-linked clones.

Of note for this clonotype: The antigen remains unidentified.

CDR1 SQVTM and CDR2 ANQGSEA come from the germline V gene. This CDR3 is 14 amino acids long. Trimming left V 3 bases short and J 2 bases short, with 13 bases between. Using quantitative 5'-RACE with molecular barcodes, the authors made TCR beta libraries. TCRdb reanalysed the 5' RACE reads using MiXCR and keeps one entry per CDR3 protein. The sample lists about 90,000 distinct CDR3 sequences, around 26% seen once, with about 60% in the top ten. The receptor comes from a male donor with ankylosing spondylitis or in good health (not recorded which). The chain joins TRBV29-1 to TRBJ2-5; D is undetermined. Source material: blood, either unsorted or a sorted T cell fraction (not recorded which). The CDR3: CSVDNSVGQETQYF. As DNA, the CDR3 is TGCAGCGTTGATAATTCGGTAGGACAAGAGACCCAGTACTTC.